This T cell receptor (beta chain) was observed in a study of blood T cell repertoires in COVID-19. The CDR3 is made up of 15 amino acids. Germline V gives CDR1 LNHDA, CDR2 SQIVND (reference sequence). V was cut by 7 bases and J by 0 bases, with 15 bases left in between. Method: immunoSEQ multiplex PCR; TCRdb's copy keeps in-frame clones and lacks some. This sample carries approximately 120,000 clones, approximately 90% of them seen once, and the ten largest clones take around 2.2%. This receptor was identified in a man aged 50 to 60 with COVID-19, enrolled during active disease. The sequenced sample was peripheral blood. The chain recombines TRBV19 with TRBJ1-2; D is unresolved. This CDR3 is CASKADTRANYGYTF. The CDR3 DNA sequence: TGTGCCAGTAAGGCAGACACAAGAGCTAACTATGGCTACACCTTC.